This TCR beta chain came from a study of blood T cell repertoires in COVID-19. Study-wide context: Acute and convalescent COVID-19 specimens originated in the United States, Italy and Spain. T cells, B-cell-depleted T cells, or PBMCs supplied cDNA or gDNA.

As processed by the authors: Researchers report that nucleated cell counts were estimated from reference gene primer amplification. The assay was immunoSEQ multiplex PCR, and TCRdb's table has in-frame clones only and misses some. That table gives V, J and clone size, and the DNA gave D and trimming. In the table there are approximately 160,000 clones, about 82% of which are singletons. Looked up from germline, CDR1 is SGHAT and CDR2 is FQNNGV. Trimming removed 5 bases at V and 0 bases at J, with 10 bases between. The CDR3 has 14 amino acids. The sequenced material came from peripheral blood. The chain is built from TRBV11-2 and TRBJ1-1, with a tentative D call TRBD1 (6 bases). The source of this sequence is a middle-aged man with active or convalescent COVID-19. As DNA, the CDR3 is TGTGCCAGCAGCCAAGACAGGATGAACACTGAAGCTTTCTTT. Translation: CASSQDRMNTEAFF.